This T cell receptor beta chain was identified in a study of blood T cells in healthy people across ages. About the study: There was about one barcoded beta molecule captured by template switching per two T cells.

The study, taken as a whole, reports: When set beside aged donors, long-lived donors presented more naive CD4+ cells and higher diversity.

This clonotype was seen more than once but under ten times. What it recognizes is unknown. A second PCR, run for about 6 to 11 cycles, used a sample-barcoded 5' primer plus a J-beta primer mix. The template-switch adaptor was a 5' adaptor with 12 random nucleotides. It tagged each cDNA molecule. TCRdb recomputed calls from the 5' RACE reads with MiXCR, one row per CDR3 protein. Of 500,000 to 600,000 distinct CDR3 sequences listed, roughly a quarter are singletons. CDR3 size: 16 residues. CDR1 is LGHNA, CDR2 YSLEER, per germline. The V end was cut by 4 bases, the J end by 5 bases, with 18 bases between.

Sequenced material: blood. The chain has TRBV4-3 and TRBJ2-4, with D perhaps TRBD1 (6 bases). The receptor comes from a woman in her 70s in good health. The CDR3 DNA reads TGCGCCAGCAGCCTATATTCGGCAGGGGTCCAAAACATTCAGTACTTC. Translating gives CASSLYSAGVQNIQYF.